These 10 T cell receptor beta chains originate from one sample sequenced in a study of blood T cell repertoires in COVID-19. The repertoire was sequenced with immunoSEQ multiplex PCR; TCRdb's copy has only in-frame clones and lacks some. Altogether 65,000 to 95,000 clones are present, roughly 92% being singletons, with the ten largest covering approximately 2.8%. Material: peripheral blood. All receptors come from a middle-aged man with COVID-19, enrolled during active disease.

The V gene is TRBV7-2, the J gene TRBJ1-2, with 7 bases that match TRBD1. This CDR3 is built from 14 residues. J was trimmed by 4 bases and V by 6 bases; bases with no gene match: 8. Per the germline V gene, CDR1 is SGHTA and CDR2 is FQGNSA. The CDR3 sequence: CASRPGGNPYGYTF. For the CDR3, the DNA is TGTGCCAGCAGGCCAGGGGGGAACCCCTATGGCTACACCTTC.

This sequence joins TRBV14 and TRBJ2-2; 11 bases are a match to TRBD2. The junction had 6 bases not matched to a gene; V was cut back by 0 bases and J by 6 bases. The CDR3 totals 17 residues. Germline V lookup: CDR1 SGHDN, CDR2 FVKESK. CDR3 protein: CASSQELAGVHPGELFF. CDR3 bases: TGTGCCAGCAGCCAAGAACTAGCGGGAGTTCACCCCGGGGAGCTGTTTTTT.

The chain uses TRBV28 and TRBJ2-3, with D hard to call. CDR3 length equals 14 residues. Germline V gene sequence: CDR1 MDHEN, CDR2 SYDVKM. V shed 3 bases and J shed 2 bases, with 9 bases lying between them. In DNA, the CDR3 is TGTGCCAGCAGTTTTAGACAAGACACAGATACGCAGTATTTT. It encodes CASSFRQDTDTQYF.

The chain couples TRBV18 to TRBJ1-1; D possibly corresponds to TRBD1 (5 bases). The germline CDR1 and CDR2 sequences are KGHSH and LQKENI. The CDR3 has 15 amino acids. The V gene lost 1 base and the J gene lost 1 base, with 10 bases spanning the gap. DNA for the CDR3: TGTGCCAGCTCACCACAGGGGAGGTGGAACACTGAAGCTTTCTTT. It yields the protein CASSPQGRWNTEAFF.

This clone appeared once. The chain has TRBV7-2 and TRBJ2-6; D is ambiguous. Germline V gene sequence: CDR1 SGHTA, CDR2 FQGNSA. The CDR3 spans 16 residues. Trimming stripped 2 bases from V and 0 bases from J, with 8 bases between. The CDR3 region is CASSLWRISGANVLTF. CDR3 nucleotides: TGTGCCAGCAGCTTATGGCGGATCTCTGGGGCCAACGTCCTGACTTTC.

This clone was observed a few times. The chain joins TRBV10-3 to TRBJ2-1, with no clear D. CDR3 length equals 16 residues. Deletions cut 6 bases from V and 6 bases from J, with 21 bases between. The germline CDR1 and CDR2 sequences are ENHRY and SYGVKD. CDR3 region: CAISASGPQVVNEQFF. The CDR3 coding sequence is TGTGCCATCAGCGCCTCTGGGCCTCAGGTGGTCAATGAGCAGTTCTTC.

The chain is built from TRBV18 and TRBJ2-5, with D unresolved. The CDR3 contains 14 residues. The germline V gene encodes CDR1 KGHSH and CDR2 LQKENI. Trimming left V 2 bases short and J 0 bases short, with 7 bases between. The CDR3 nucleotides are TGTGCCAGCTCACCAGGTGGCAACCAAGAGACCCAGTACTTC. Residues: CASSPGGNQETQYF.

The V and J genes are TRBV5-1 and TRBJ1-1, with TRBD1 matching over 7 bases. This CDR3 contains 14 residues. Trimming at V came to 3 bases and at J to 0 bases, leaving 2 bases not matched to a gene. Germline CDR1 is SGHRS and CDR2 is YFSETQ. The CDR3 nucleotides read TGCGCCAGCAGCTCGACAGGGATGAACACTGAAGCTTTCTTT. This translates into CASSSTGMNTEAFF.

This chain connects TRBV2 to TRBJ2-3; 9 bases line up with TRBD1. The ends lost 6 bases at V and 5 bases at J; junction bases unmatched: 9. Germline V gene data show CDR1 as SNHLY and CDR2 as FYNNEI. CDR3 length: 15 residues. In DNA, the CDR3 is TGTGCCAGCAGCGAAAGTCGGACAGGGGTAGATACGCAGTATTTT. Its protein is CASSESRTGVDTQYF.

This chain uses TRBV9 with TRBJ2-2; perhaps TRBD1 as D (6 bases). Trimming pared 1 base from V and 0 bases from J, leaving 7 bases between. The CDR3 is made up of 15 amino acids. Germline assignment: CDR1 SGDLS and CDR2 YYNGEE. CDR3 DNA: TGTGCCAGCAGCGTAACAGGGTCGAACACCGGGGAGCTGTTTTTT. It encodes CASSVTGSNTGELFF.